This TCR beta chain is drawn from a study of T cell responses to AZD1222 COVID-19 vaccine. Points from the study as a whole: Just 6 or 7 AZD1222 recipients were seropositive at baseline. Recipients of two AZD1222 doses showed rising Spike-specific TCR breadth and depth.

The protocol was immunoSEQ multiplex PCR, while the TCRdb copy is restricted to in-frame clones and leaves out a portion. The sample shows 90,000 to 95,000 clones, 88% of them seen only once. Second-dose groups at about 4 or about 12 weeks were pooled. Regarding this clone: Its antigen is unidentified.

V was pared by 6 bases and J by 7 bases, with 5 bases of the junction left unmatched. The CDR3 totals 12 residues. The V and J genes are TRBV12-3 or TRBV12-4 and TRBJ1-2; the match to TRBD1 covers 7 bases. The material was peripheral blood, obtained 28 days after the second AZD1222 dose. The sequence derives from an adult who received the AZD1222 COVID-19 vaccine. The CDR3 region is CASRENRGGYTF. The CDR3 DNA sequence: TGTGCCAGCAGAGAGAACAGGGGTGGCTACACCTTC.